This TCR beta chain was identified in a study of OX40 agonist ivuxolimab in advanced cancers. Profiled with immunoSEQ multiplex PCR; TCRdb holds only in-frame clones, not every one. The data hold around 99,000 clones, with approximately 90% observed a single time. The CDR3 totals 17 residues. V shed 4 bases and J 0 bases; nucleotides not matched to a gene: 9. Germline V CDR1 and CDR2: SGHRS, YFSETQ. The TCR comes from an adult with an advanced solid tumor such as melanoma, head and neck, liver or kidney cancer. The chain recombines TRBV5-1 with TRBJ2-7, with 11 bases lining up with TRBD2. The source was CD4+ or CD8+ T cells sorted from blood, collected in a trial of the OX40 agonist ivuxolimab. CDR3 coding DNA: TGCGCCAGCAGCCTACCTAGACTAGCGGGGAGCTCCTACGAGCAGTACTTC. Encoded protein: CASSLPRLAGSSYEQYF. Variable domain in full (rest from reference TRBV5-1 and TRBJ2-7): KAGVTQTPRYLIKTRGQQVTLSCSPISGHRSVSWYQQTPGQGLQFLFEYFSETQRNKGNFPGRFSGRQFSNSRSEMNVSTLELGDSALYLCASSLPRLAGSSYEQYFGPGTRLTVT.